The present entry profiles one T cell receptor beta chain with its context. These data come from a study of control samples from healthy donors and cancer patients. Deletions cut 5 bases from V and 0 bases from J, with 16 bases between. Germline CDR1 LNHDA, CDR2 SQIVND (reference sequence). The CDR3 extends over 16 amino acids. The table came from immunoSEQ multiplex PCR; TCRdb's copy has only in-frame clones and leaves some out. The repertoire includes approximately 120,000 clones, about 87% of them detected once, and roughly 3% sits in the top ten. The source is a man in his 60s in good health. This chain uses TRBV19 with TRBJ1-1; weak D call: TRBD1 (5 bases). The sequenced sample consisted of blood. CDR3 sequence (DNA): TGTGCCAGTAGTTACCCTTCCGGCAGGGTGAACACTGAAGCTTTCTTT. Translating it yields CASSYPSGRVNTEAFF.